This T cell receptor beta chain was identified in a study of blood T cell repertoires in COVID-19. Across the study: The United States, Italy and Spain provided the acute and convalescent COVID-19 samples.

Per germline, CDR1 LNHDA and CDR2 SQIVND (reference sequence). Trimming took 2 bases from V and 11 from J, leaving 15 bases between them. CDR3 length equals 13 residues. Method: immunoSEQ multiplex PCR; TCRdb's copy keeps in-frame clones and lacks some. The data contain around 280,000 clones, 87% of them seen just once; the ten biggest clones take up over 6%. The sample consisted of PBMCs or T cells enriched from blood (not recorded which). The clonotype was recovered from a woman between 40 and 55 years old who had recovered from COVID-19. The chain combines TRBV19 with TRBJ1-2; D ambiguous. The CDR3 region has the DNA TGTGCCAGTAGTATACGGGTGTCCGAGGTGTACACCTTC. This translates into CASSIRVSEVYTF.